This T cell receptor (beta chain) was captured by sequencing in a study of human T cells and chemical hapten exposure. Noted time point: patch test 2, 6 weeks after DPC sensitization. Treatment denoted: therapeutic diphenylcyclopropenone sensitization with weekly scalp DPC. The CDR3 is 13 residues long. Germline V gene sequence: CDR1 SQVTM, CDR2 ANQGSEA. V was pared by 5 bases and J by 0 bases, with 3 bases of the junction left unmatched. Using its own MiXCR run on the RACE reads, TCRdb lists one record per CDR3 protein. The sample records about 54,000 distinct CDR3 sequences, about 10% being singletons.

The sample consisted of whole blood, taken in connection with sensitization to the hapten diphenylcyclopropenone (DPC). The TCR sequence derives from a woman aged 50 to 60 with alopecia areata. Some clones in this sample may be carry-over from other donors' samples. The chain carries TRBV29-1 and TRBJ1-1; 7 bases agree with TRBD1. In DNA form, the CDR3 reads TGCAGCGTTCAGGGGGTCATGAACACTGAAGCTTTCTTT. Translation gives CSVQGVMNTEAFF.